The 3 T cell receptor beta chains presented below share a single source sample, sequenced in a study of blood T cell repertoires in COVID-19. Here immunoSEQ multiplex PCR was the method, and the copy in TCRdb shows in-frame clones only, minus some. The sample has more than 200,000 clones, about nine tenths seen once; the top ten hold about 6%. Sequencing was carried out using PBMCs or T cells enriched from blood (not recorded which). These receptors originate from a woman aged 25 to 45 with acute COVID-19.

In DNA, the CDR3 is TGTGCCAGCAGTCCGCCCGGGGGGATAGGAACAGATACGCAGTATTTT. Protein sequence: CASSPPGGIGTDTQYF. The chain has TRBV28 and TRBJ2-3; 7 positions agree with TRBD2. This CDR3 has 16 residues. Germline CDR1 is MDHEN and CDR2 is SYDVKM. The junction had 11 bases not matched to a gene; V was cut back by 5 bases and J by 3 bases.

This clone was detected only once. This chain connects TRBV5-5 to TRBJ2-7; 7 nucleotides agree with TRBD1. This CDR3 is 16 amino acids long. The germline V gene has CDR1 SGHKS and CDR2 YYEKEE (reference sequence). The V and J ends lost 0 bases and 5 bases, in that order; junction bases with no gene match: 11. The CDR3 loop reads CASSLARTGRLNEQYF. The CDR3, as DNA: TGTGCCAGCAGCTTGGCCAGGACAGGACGGCTGAACGAGCAGTACTTC.

V is TRBV21-1 and J is TRBJ2-2; the table's D call, TRBD2, has no DNA check behind it. TRBV21-1 corresponds to a pseudogene. CDR3 size: 17 residues. CDR3 coding DNA: TGTGCCAGCAGCAACCGCGGGGGTTCCGTGAACACCGGGGAGCTGTTTTTT. It codes for CASSNRGGSVNTGELFF.